These 22 T cell receptor beta chains originate from one sample sequenced in a study of monozygotic twins with inflammatory bowel disease. TCRdb reprocessed the 5' RACE reads, keeping one entry per CDR3 protein, no DNA. Its clone listing holds about 160,000 distinct CDR3 sequences. The sample taken for sequencing was blood. The receptors were gathered from a human donor with ulcerative colitis or Crohn's disease, or a healthy co-twin of an affected twin (not recorded which).

V gene TRBV5-5 combines with J gene TRBJ2-5. Germline loops: CDR1 SGHKS, CDR2 YYEKEE (reference sequence). The CDR3 covers 13 residues. This CDR3 reads CASSFGSQETQYF. The full variable domain, rest sourced from reference TRBV5-5 and TRBJ2-5, is DAGVTQSPTHLIKTRGQQVTLRCSPISGHKSVSWYQQVLGQGPQFIFQYYEKEERGRGNFPDRFSARQFPNYSSELNVNALLLGDSALYLCASSFGSQETQYFGPGTRLLVL.

The genes are TRBV28 and TRBJ2-1; as DNA is missing, the TRBD2 call by TCRdb cannot be tested. CDR3 length equals 16 residues. Germline-derived CDR1 and CDR2 are MDHEN and SYDVKM. CDR3: CASSFQLAGGRNEQFF.

The chain has TRBV28 and TRBJ2-3. The germline gives CDR1 MDHEN, CDR2 SYDVKM. This CDR3 spans 13 amino acids. The CDR3 spells CASSRSTTDTQYF.

The gene calls are TRBV10-3 and TRBJ1-5. This CDR3 comprises 14 residues. Germline lookup yields CDR1 ENHRY and CDR2 SYGVKD. CDR3 in amino acids: CAISERQANQPQHF.

The chain combines TRBV3-1 with TRBJ1-5. The CDR3 totals 13 residues. CDR1 and CDR2 from the germline V gene are LGHDT and YNNKEL (reference sequence). The CDR3: CASSQDLSTAQHF.

The chain has TRBV5-5 and TRBJ2-7; TCRdb selects TRBD1, and the lack of DNA leaves this call unchecked. The CDR3 totals 15 residues. CDR1 is SGHKS and CDR2 is YYEKEE in the germline V gene (reference sequence). The CDR3 protein is CASSPRQMSSYEQYF.

The chain has TRBV7-2 and TRBJ2-7; the TCRdb D gene call, TRBD2, has no DNA to confirm it. CDR1 is SGHTA and CDR2 is FQGNSA in the germline V gene. This CDR3 comprises 16 residues. CDR3 in amino acids: CASSLAVLAAPYEQYF.

This chain uses TRBV5-1 with TRBJ1-1; checking the TCRdb D call of TRBD1 is not possible without DNA. Germline CDR1 and CDR2: SGHRS and YFSETQ. The CDR3 runs 13 residues. CDR3 amino acids: CASGAGGRTEAFF.

The rearrangement links TRBV11-3 to TRBJ2-1; the TRBD1 assignment by TCRdb is unverifiable without DNA. The length of the CDR3 is 15 residues. CDR1 and CDR2 from the germline V gene are SGHNT and YENEEA. This CDR3 reads CASSFEGASYNEQFF. Full variable domain (rest looked up from reference TRBV11-3 and TRBJ2-1): EAGVVQSPRYKIIEKKQPVAFWCNPISGHNTLYWYLQNLGQGPELLIRYENEEAVDDSQLPKDRFSAERLKGVDSTLKIQPAELGDSAVYLCASSFEGASYNEQFFGPGTRLTVL.

This chain connects TRBV12-3 or TRBV12-4 to TRBJ2-3; the TCRdb D gene call, TRBD1, has no DNA to confirm it. This CDR3 spans 16 amino acids. Here the CDR3 reads CASGYNSLGRTDTQYF.

The chain joins TRBV30 to TRBJ2-1; TCRdb returns TRBD1, unconfirmable since there is no DNA. This CDR3 comprises 18 residues. Per the germline V gene, CDR1 is GTSNPN and CDR2 is SVGIG (reference sequence). The CDR3 loop is CAWRGGSQWARSYNEQFF.

The gene calls are TRBV6-6 and TRBJ2-2. CDR1 MNHNY and CDR2 SVGAGI come from the germline V gene (reference sequence). CDR3 length: 11 residues. The CDR3 sequence: CALWYSGELFF.

The rearrangement links TRBV7-9 to TRBJ2-1; the D call from TCRdb, TRBD2, cannot be confirmed without DNA. The CDR3 extends over 15 amino acids. Germline CDR1 and CDR2: SEHNR and FQNEAQ (reference sequence). CDR3 sequence: CASSLNPSAYNEQFF.

The chain couples TRBV11-2 to TRBJ2-7; TCRdb's D call of TRBD1 is untestable without DNA. Looked up from germline, CDR1 is SGHAT and CDR2 is FQNNGV. The CDR3 loop spans 16 amino acids. This CDR3 is CASSLSTGTGQIEQYF.

The chain carries TRBV11-2 and TRBJ2-6; TCRdb's assignment of TRBD2 cannot be checked, as there is no DNA. The V gene's germline CDR1 is SGHAT and CDR2 FQNNGV. CDR3 length equals 19 residues. CDR3 sequence: CASSTPFRGLNSGANVLTF.

The genes are TRBV29-1 and TRBJ1-1; the D gene TCRdb calls, TRBD1, cannot be checked with no DNA. CDR1 SQVTM and CDR2 ANQGSEA come from the germline V gene. The CDR3 runs 13 residues. The CDR3 here is CSVEGHYNTEAFF.

The V gene is TRBV28, the J gene TRBJ2-2; TCRdb designates TRBD2, a call that cannot be tested without DNA. This CDR3 contains 16 residues. From germline, CDR1 is MDHEN and CDR2 SYDVKM. The CDR3 is CASRIATSGGTGELFF.

The J gene is TRBJ2-3, the V gene TRBV11-1; with no DNA, the TCRdb D assignment of TRBD1 cannot be verified. The CDR3 has 15 residues. Germline V lookup: CDR1 SGHAT, CDR2 FQDESV (reference sequence). The CDR3 sequence: CASTNRKAGTDTQYF.

CDR3 protein: CASSYAGGGTEAFF. J is TRBJ1-1 and V is TRBV6-2 or TRBV6-3. This CDR3 has 14 residues. Germline loops: CDR1 MNHEY, CDR2 SVGEGT.

The J gene is TRBJ2-3, the V gene TRBV29-1; the TCRdb D gene call, TRBD1, has no DNA to confirm it. Germline V gene sequence: CDR1 SQVTM, CDR2 ANQGSEA. The CDR3 contains 16 residues. CDR3: CSVDTRQSSSTDTQYF.

J is TRBJ1-6 and V is TRBV25-1; the D call of TRBD1 rests on TCRdb alone, since no DNA is present to check it. The CDR3 length is 15 residues. Germline CDR1 reads MGHDK; CDR2 reads SYGVNS. The CDR3 spells CATRDRDKTNSPLHF.

This chain connects TRBV28 to TRBJ1-2; the TCRdb call, TRBD1, lacks DNA for checking. The CDR3 contains 12 residues. Germline assignment: CDR1 MDHEN and CDR2 SYDVKM. The CDR3 loop is CASSRGLYGYTF.